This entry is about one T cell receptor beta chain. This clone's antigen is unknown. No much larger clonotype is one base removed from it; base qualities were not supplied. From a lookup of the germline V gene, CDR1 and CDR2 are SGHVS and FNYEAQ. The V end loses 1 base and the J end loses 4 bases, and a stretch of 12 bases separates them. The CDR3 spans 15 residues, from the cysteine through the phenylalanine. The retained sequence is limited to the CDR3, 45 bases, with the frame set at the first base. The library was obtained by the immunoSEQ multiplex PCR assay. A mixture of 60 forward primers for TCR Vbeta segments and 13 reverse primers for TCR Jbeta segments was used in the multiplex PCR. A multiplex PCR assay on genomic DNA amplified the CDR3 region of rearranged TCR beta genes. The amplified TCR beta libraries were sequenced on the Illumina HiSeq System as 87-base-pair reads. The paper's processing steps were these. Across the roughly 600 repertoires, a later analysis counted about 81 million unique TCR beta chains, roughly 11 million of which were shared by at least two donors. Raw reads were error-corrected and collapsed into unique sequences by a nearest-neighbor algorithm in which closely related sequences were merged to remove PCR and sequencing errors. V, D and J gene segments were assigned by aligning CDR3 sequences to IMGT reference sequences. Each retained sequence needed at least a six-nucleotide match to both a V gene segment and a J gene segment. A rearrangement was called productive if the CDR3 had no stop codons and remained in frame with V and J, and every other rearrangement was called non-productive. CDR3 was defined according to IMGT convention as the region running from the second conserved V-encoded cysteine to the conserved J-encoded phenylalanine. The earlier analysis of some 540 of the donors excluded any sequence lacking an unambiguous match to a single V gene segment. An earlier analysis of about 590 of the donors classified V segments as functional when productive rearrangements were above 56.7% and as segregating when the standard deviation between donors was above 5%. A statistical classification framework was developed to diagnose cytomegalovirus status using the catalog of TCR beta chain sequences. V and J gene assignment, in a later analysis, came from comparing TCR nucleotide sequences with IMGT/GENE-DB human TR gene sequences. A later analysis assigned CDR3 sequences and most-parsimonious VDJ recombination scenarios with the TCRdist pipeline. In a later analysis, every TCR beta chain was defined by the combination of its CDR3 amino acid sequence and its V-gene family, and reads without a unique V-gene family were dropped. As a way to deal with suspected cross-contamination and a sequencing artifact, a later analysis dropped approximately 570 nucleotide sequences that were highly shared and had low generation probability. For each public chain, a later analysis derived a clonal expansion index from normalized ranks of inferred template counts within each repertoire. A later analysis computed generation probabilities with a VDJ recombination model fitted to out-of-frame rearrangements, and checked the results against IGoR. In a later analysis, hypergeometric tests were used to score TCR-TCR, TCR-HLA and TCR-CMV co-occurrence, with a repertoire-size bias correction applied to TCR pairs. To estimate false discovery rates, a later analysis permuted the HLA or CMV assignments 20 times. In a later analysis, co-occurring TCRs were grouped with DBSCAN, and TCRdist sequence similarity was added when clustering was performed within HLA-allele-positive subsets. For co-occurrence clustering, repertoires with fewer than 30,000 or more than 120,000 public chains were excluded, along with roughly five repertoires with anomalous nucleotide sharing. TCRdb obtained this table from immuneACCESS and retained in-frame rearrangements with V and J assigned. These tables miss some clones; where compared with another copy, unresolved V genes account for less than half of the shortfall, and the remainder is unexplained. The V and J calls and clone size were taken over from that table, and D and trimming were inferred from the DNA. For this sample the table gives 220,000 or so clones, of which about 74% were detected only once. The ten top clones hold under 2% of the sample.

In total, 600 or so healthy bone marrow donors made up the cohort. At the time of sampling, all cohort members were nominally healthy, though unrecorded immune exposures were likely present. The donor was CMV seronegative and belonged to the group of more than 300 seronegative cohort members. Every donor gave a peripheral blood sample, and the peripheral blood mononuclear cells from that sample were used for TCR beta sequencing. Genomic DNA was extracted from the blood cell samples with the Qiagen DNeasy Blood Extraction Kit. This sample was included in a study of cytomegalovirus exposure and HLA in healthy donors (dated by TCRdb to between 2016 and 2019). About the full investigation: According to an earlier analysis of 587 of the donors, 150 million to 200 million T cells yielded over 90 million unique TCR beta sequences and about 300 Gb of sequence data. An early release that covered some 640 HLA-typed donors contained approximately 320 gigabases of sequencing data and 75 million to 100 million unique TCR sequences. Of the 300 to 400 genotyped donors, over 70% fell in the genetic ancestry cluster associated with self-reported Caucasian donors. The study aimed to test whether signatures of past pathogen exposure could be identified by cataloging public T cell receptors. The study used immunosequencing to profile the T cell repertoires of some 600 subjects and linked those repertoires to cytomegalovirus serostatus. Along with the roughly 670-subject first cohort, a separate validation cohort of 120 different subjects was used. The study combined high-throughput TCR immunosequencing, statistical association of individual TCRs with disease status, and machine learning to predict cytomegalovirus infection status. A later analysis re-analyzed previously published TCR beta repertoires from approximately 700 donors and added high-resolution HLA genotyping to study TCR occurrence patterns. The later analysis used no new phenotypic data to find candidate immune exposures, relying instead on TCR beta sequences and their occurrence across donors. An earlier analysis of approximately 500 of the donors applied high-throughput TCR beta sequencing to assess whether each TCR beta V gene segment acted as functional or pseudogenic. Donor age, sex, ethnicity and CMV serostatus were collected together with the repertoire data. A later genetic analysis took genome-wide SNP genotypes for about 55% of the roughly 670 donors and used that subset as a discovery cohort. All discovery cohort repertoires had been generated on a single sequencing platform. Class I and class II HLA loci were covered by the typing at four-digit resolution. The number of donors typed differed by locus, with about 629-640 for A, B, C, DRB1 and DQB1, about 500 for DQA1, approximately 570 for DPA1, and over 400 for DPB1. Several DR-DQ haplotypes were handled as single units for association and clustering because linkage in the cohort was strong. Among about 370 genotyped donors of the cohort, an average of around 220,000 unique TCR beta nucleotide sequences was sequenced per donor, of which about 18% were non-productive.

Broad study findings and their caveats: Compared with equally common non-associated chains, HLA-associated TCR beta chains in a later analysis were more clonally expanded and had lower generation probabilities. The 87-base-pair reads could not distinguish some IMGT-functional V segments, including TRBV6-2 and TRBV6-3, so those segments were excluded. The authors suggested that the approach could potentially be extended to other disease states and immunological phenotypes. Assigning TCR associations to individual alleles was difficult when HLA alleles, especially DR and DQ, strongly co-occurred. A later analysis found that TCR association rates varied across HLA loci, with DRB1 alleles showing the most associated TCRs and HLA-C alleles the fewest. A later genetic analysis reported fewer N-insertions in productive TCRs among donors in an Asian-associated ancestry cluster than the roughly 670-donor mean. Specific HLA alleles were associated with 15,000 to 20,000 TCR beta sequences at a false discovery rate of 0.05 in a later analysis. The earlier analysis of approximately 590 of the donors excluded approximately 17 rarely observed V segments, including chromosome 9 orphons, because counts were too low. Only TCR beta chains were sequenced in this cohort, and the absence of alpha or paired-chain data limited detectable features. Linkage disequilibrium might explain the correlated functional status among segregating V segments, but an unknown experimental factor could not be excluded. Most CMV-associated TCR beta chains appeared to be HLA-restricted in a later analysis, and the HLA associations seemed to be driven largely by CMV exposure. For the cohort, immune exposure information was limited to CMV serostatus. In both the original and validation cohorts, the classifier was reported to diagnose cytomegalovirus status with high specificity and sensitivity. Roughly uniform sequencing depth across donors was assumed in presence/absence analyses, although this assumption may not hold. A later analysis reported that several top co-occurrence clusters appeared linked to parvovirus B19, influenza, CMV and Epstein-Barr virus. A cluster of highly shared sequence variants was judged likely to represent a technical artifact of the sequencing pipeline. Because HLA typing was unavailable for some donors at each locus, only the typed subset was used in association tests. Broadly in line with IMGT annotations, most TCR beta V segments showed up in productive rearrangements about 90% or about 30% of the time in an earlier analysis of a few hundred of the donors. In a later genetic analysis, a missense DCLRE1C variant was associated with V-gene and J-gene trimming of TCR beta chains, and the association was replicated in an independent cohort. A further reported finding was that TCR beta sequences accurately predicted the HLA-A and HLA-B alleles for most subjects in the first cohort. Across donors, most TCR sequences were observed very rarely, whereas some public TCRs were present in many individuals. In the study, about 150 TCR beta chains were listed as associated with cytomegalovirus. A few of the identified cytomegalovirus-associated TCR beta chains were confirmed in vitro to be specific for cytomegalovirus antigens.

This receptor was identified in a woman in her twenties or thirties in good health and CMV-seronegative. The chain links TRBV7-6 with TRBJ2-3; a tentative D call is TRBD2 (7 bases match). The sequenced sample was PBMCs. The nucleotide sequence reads TGTGCCAGCAGCTTAGAGTGGGGGGGCGCAGATACGCAGTATTTT. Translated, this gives CASSLEWGGADTQYF.